This is a list of T cell receptor beta chains from one sample in a study of shared clonotypes between healthy human individuals. TCRdb's table, derived via immunoSEQ multiplex PCR, lists solely in-frame clones and lacks some. The data show about 1 million clones, approximately 76% seen once. Specimen: memory CD4+ T cells sorted from blood. The receptors shown here come from a man younger than 35 in good health. Each CDR3 is given with its conserved first and last residue. Each record gives: J gene, V gene, clone size, D gene, CDR3 DNA, CDR3 protein. The D gene is left open where the match is weak. Not all rows give a size; the values are once, few, many and, for expanded clones, a class.

J: TRBJ1-1
V: TRBV28
size: once
D: -
DNA: TGTGCCAGCAGTTTAAGTGCGCCCGAGGGCACTGAAGCTTTCTTT
CDR3: CASSLSAPEGTEAFF

J: TRBJ2-7
V: TRBV2
size: -
D: -
DNA: TGTGCCAGCAGTGTAGACAGGATATCGTACGAGCAGTACTTC
CDR3: CASSVDRISYEQYF

J: TRBJ2-7
V: TRBV7-8
size: -
D: -
DNA: TGTGCCAGCAGCACCAGCGCGGGGAAGGACGAGCAGTACTTC
CDR3: CASSTSAGKDEQYF

J: TRBJ1-5
V: TRBV27
size: few
D: -
DNA: TGTGCCAGCAGTTCGTCAGAGAATCAGCCCCAGCATTTT
CDR3: CASSSSENQPQHF

J: TRBJ2-1
V: TRBV2
size: -
D: TRBD1
DNA: TGTGCCAGCAGTACCTGGGACAGTTACAATGAGCAGTTCTTC
CDR3: CASSTWDSYNEQFF

J: TRBJ2-3
V: TRBV7-6
size: -
D: TRBD2
DNA: TGTGCCAGCAGCCCCCTTAGCGGGAGCGGGCCAGATACGCAGTATTTT
CDR3: CASSPLSGSGPDTQYF

J: TRBJ2-3
V: TRBV5-1
size: -
D: -
DNA: TGCGCCAGCAGTCAGGAGCCTTGGTTCACAGATACGCAGTATTTT
CDR3: CASSQEPWFTDTQYF

J: TRBJ2-3
V: TRBV10-3
size: -
D: TRBD2
DNA: TGTGCCATCAGTGAGAGACTAGCGGGAGGTGAAGCAGATACGCAGTATTTT
CDR3: CAISERLAGGEADTQYF

J: TRBJ2-1
V: TRBV18
size: -
D: -
DNA: TGTGCCAGCTCACCACAGAGTGGCGATGAGCAGTTCTTC
CDR3: CASSPQSGDEQFF

J: TRBJ1-4
V: TRBV9
size: once
D: -
DNA: TGTGCCAGCAGCGTCGGTTCCGGACAGACAACTAATGAAAAACTGTTTTTT
CDR3: CASSVGSGQTTNEKLFF

J: TRBJ2-7
V: TRBV27
size: -
D: TRBD1
DNA: TGTGCCAGCAGCCCTAAAGTTTCGGACAGGCCCACCTCCTACGAGCAGTACTTC
CDR3: CASSPKVSDRPTSYEQYF